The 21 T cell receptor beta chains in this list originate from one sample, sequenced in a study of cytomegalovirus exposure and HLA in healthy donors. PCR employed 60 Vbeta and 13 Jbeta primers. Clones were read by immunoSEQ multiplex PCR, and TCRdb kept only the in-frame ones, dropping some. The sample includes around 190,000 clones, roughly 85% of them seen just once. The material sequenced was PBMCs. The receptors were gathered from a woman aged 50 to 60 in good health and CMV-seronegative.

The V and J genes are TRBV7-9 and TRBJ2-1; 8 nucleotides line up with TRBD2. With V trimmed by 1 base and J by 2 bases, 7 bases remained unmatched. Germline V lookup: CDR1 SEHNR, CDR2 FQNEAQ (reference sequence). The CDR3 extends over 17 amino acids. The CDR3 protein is CASSLDERERTYNEQFF. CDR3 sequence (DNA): TGTGCCAGCAGCTTAGATGAGCGGGAGCGCACCTACAATGAGCAGTTCTTC.

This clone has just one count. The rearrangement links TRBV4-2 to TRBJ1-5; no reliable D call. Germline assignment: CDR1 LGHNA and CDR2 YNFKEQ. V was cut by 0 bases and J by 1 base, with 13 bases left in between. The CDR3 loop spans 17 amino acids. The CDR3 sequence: CASSQDEAGLSNQPQHF. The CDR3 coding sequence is TGTGCCAGCAGCCAAGATGAGGCCGGGTTGAGCAATCAGCCCCAGCATTTT.

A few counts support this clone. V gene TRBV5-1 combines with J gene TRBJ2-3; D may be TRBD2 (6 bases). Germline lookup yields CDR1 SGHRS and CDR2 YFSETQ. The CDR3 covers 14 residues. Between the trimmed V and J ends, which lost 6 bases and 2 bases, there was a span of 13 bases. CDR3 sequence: CASKRTSITDTQYF. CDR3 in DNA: TGCGCCAGCAAACGAACTAGCATCACAGATACGCAGTATTTT.

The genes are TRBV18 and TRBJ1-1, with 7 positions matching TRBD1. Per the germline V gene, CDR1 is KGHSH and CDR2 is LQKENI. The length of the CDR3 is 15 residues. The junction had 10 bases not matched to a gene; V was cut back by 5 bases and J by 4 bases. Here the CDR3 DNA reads TGTGCCAGCTCAAAGGGGGAAACAGGGGTCACTGAAGCTTTCTTT. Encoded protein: CASSKGETGVTEAFF. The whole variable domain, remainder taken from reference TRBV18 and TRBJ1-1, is NAGVMQNPRHLVRRRGQEARLRCSPMKGHSHVYWYRQLPEEGLKFMVYLQKENIIDESGMPKERFSAEFPKEGPSILRIQQVVRGDSAAYFCASSKGETGVTEAFFGQGTRLTVV.

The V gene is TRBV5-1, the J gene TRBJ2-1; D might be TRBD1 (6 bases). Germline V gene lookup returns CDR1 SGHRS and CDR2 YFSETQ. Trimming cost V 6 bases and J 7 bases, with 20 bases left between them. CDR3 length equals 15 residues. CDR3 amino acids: CASIAGDTRLNEQFF. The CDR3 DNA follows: TGCGCCAGCATCGCCGGGGACACCCGCCTTAATGAGCAGTTCTTC. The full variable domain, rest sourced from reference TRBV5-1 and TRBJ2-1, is KAGVTQTPRYLIKTRGQQVTLSCSPISGHRSVSWYQQTPGQGLQFLFEYFSETQRNKGNFPGRFSGRQFSNSRSEMNVSTLELGDSALYLCASIAGDTRLNEQFFGPGTRLTVL.

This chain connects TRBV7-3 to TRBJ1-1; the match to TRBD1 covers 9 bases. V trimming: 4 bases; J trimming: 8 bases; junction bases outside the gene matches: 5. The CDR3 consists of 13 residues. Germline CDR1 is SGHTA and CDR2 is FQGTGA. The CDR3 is CASSSNRGREAFF. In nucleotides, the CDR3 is TGTGCCAGCAGCTCAAACAGGGGGCGCGAAGCTTTCTTT. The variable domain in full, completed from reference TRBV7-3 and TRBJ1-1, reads GAGVSQTPSNKVTEKGKYVELRCDPISGHTALYWYRQSLGQGPEFLIYFQGTGAADDSGLPNDRFFAVRPEGSVSTLKIQRTERGDSAVYLCASSSNRGREAFFGQGTRLTVV.

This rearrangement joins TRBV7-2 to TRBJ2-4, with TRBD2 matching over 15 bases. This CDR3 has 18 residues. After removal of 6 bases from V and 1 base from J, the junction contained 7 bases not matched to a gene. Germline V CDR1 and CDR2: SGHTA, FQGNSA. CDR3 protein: CASSPGLAGGRAKNIQYF. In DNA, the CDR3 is TGTGCCAGCAGTCCTGGACTAGCGGGGGGGAGGGCCAAAAACATTCAGTACTTC.

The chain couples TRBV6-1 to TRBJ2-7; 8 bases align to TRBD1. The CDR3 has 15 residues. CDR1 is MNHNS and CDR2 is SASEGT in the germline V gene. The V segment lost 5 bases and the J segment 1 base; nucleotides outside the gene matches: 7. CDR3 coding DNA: TGTGCCAGCAGTCGTGGACAGGGCCCGTCCTACGAGCAGTACTTC. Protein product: CASSRGQGPSYEQYF.

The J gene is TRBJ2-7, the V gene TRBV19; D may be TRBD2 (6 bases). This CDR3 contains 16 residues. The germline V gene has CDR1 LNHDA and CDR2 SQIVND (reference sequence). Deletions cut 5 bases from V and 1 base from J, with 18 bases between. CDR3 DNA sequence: TGTGCCAGTAGTTCATCCGGGACTCAGGCTTCCTACGAGCAGTACTTC. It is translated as CASSSSGTQASYEQYF. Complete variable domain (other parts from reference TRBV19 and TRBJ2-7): DGGITQSPKYLFRKEGQNVTLSCEQNLNHDAMYWYRQDPGQGLRLIYYSQIVNDFQKGDIAEGYSVSREKKESFPLTVTSAQKNPTAFYLCASSSSGTQASYEQYFGPGTRLTVT.

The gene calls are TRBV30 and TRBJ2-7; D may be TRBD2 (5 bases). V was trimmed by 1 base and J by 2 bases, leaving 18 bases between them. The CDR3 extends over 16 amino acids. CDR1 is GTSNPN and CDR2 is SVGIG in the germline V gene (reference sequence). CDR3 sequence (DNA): TGTGCCTGGAGTGCCTTGGGAGCAGCCCGAGCCTACGAGCAGTACTTC. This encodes CAWSALGAARAYEQYF.

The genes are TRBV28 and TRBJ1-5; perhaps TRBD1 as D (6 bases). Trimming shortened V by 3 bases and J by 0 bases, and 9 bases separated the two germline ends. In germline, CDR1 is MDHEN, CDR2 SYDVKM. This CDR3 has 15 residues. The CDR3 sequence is CASSLAGVSNQPQHF. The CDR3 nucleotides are TGTGCCAGCAGTTTGGCAGGGGTTAGCAATCAGCCCCAGCATTTT.

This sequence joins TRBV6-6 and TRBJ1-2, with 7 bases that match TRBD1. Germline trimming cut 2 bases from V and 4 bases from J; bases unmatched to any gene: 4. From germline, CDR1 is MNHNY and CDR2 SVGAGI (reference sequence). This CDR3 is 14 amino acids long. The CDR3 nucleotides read TGTGCCAGCAGTTACGATGGGACAGCCTATGGCTACACCTTC. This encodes CASSYDGTAYGYTF.

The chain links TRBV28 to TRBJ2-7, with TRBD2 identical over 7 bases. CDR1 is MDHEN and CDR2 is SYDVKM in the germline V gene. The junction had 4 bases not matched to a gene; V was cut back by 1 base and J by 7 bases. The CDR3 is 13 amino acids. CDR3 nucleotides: TGTGCCAGCAGTTTATTGGGGAGGGGAGAGCAGTACTTC. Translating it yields CASSLLGRGEQYF.

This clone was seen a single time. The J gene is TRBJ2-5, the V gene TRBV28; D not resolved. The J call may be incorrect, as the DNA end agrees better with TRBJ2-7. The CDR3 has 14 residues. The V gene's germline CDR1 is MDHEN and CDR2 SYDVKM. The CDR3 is CASTPAEARYEQYF. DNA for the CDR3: TGTGCCAGCACCCCGGCGGAAGCGCGCTACGAGCAGTACTTC.

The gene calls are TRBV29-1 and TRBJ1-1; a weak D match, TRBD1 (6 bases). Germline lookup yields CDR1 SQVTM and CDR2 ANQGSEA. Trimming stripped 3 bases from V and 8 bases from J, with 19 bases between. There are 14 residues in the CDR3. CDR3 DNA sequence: TGCAGCGTTGAGGTCCCCCTAGAGGGGGAGGAAGCTTTCTTT. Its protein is CSVEVPLEGEEAFF.

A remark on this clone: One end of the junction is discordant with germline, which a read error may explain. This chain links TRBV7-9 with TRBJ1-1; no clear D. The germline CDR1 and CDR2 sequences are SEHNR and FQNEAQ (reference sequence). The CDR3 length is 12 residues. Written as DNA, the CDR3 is TGTTCCAGCAGCCTATACTCGAGAGAGGCTTTCTTT. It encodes CSSSLYSREAFF.

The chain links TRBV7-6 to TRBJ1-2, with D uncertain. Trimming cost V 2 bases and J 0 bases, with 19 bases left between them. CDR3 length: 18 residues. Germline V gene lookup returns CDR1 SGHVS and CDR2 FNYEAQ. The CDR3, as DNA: TGTGCCAGCAGCTTATATGCACCTACGCTCGGGGCTAACTATGGCTACACCTTC. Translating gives CASSLYAPTLGANYGYTF.

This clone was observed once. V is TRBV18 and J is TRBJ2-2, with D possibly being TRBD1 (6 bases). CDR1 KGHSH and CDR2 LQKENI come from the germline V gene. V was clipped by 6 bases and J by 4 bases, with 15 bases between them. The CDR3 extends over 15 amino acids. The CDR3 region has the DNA TGTGCCAGCTCGTGGGACATCCCGACCACCGGGGAGCTGTTTTTT. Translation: CASSWDIPTTGELFF.

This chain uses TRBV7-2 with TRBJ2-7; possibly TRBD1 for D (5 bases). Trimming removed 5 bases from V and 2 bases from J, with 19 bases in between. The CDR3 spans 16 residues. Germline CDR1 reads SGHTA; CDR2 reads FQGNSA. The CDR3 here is CASSLGLASRAYEQYF. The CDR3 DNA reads TGTGCCAGCAGCCTGGGGCTCGCGTCTCGGGCCTACGAGCAGTACTTC.

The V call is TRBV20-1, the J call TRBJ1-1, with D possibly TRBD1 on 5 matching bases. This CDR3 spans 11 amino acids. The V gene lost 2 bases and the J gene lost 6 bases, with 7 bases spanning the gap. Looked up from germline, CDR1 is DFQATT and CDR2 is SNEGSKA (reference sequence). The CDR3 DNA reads TGCAGTGCTAGAAGGGGCGCTGAAGCTTTCTTT. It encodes CSARRGAEAFF.

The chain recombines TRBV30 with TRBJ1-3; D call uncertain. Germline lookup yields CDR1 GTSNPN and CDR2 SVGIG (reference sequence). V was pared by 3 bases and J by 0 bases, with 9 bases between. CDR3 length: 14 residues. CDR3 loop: CAWRPTVSGNTIYF. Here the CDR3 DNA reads TGTGCCTGGAGACCTACCGTCTCTGGAAACACCATATATTTT. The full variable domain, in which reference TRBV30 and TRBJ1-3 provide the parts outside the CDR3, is SQTIHQWPATLVQPVGSPLSLECTVEGTSNPNLYWYRQAAGRGLQLLFYSVGIGQISSEVPQNLSASRPQDRQFILSSKKLLLSDSGFYLCAWRPTVSGNTIYFGEGSWLTVV.